A single sample is the source of the 25 T cell receptor beta chains below, sequenced in a study of memory CD4+ T cells and cytomegalovirus serostatus. The sort gate was single viable CD3+CD4+CD8-CD45RO+ cells for memory CD4+ T cells. Produced via immunoSEQ multiplex PCR; TCRdb's table is partial and in-frame only. The table lists about 57,000 clones, approximately 80% of them singletons, with less than 0.9% in the top ten. The material sequenced was memory CD4+ T cells from blood. The receptors originated from an adult in good health and CMV-seronegative.

The chain links TRBV6-6 to TRBJ1-2; D ambiguous. V lost 0 bases, J lost 7 bases, and 12 bases lay in between. Germline V gene data show CDR1 as MNHNY and CDR2 as SVGAGI (reference sequence). The CDR3 extends over 14 amino acids. The CDR3 coding sequence is TGTGCCAGCAGTTACTCTGACGGTGGAGGTGGCTACACCTTC. Its translation: CASSYSDGGGGYTF.

The chain combines TRBV7-2 with TRBJ2-7, with 9 bases lining up with TRBD2. The germline V gene encodes CDR1 SGHTA and CDR2 FQGNSA. V shed 7 bases and J 4 bases; nucleotides not matched to a gene: 11. The CDR3 has 15 residues. The CDR3 region is CASTTGLAGLYEQYF. The CDR3 DNA reads as TGTGCCAGCACCACGGGGCTAGCGGGACTGTACGAGCAGTACTTC. The entire variable domain, with the rest obtained from reference TRBV7-2 and TRBJ2-7, is as follows: GAGVSQSPSNKVTEKGKDVELRCDPISGHTALYWYRQSLGQGLEFLIYFQGNSAPDKSGLPSDRFSAERTGGSVSTLTIQRTQQEDSAVYLCASTTGLAGLYEQYFGPGTRLTVT.

CDR3 region: CASKTGSEDTQYF. The CDR3 DNA sequence: TGTGCCAGCAAGACAGGGTCGGAAGATACGCAGTATTTT. This chain connects TRBV6-5 to TRBJ2-3, with TRBD1 matching 7 bases. Germline CDR1 is MNHEY and CDR2 is SVGAGI. This CDR3 has 13 residues. V shed 7 bases and J 5 bases; nucleotides not matched to a gene: 6.

The chain combines TRBV19 with TRBJ1-6; 9 nucleotides agree with TRBD1. V dropped 3 bases and J dropped 3; count of bases not matched to a gene: 3. From germline, CDR1 is LNHDA and CDR2 SQIVND (reference sequence). The CDR3 is 16 amino acids. The CDR3 here is CASSMGQGYYNSPLHF. In DNA, the CDR3 is TGTGCCAGTAGTATGGGACAGGGCTACTATAATTCACCCCTCCACTTT.

The rearrangement uses TRBV5-1 and TRBJ2-5, with 7 positions matching TRBD2. This CDR3 spans 16 amino acids. Unmatched junction bases numbered 5, after V lost 0 bases and J lost 0 bases. In germline, CDR1 is SGHRS, CDR2 YFSETQ. CDR3 bases: TGCGCCAGCAGCTTGGCGCCTAGCGGAGACCAAGAGACCCAGTACTTC. This encodes CASSLAPSGDQETQYF.

V is TRBV6-4 and J is TRBJ1-2; 7 bases line up with TRBD1. CDR3 length: 15 amino acids. Germline loops: CDR1 MRHNA, CDR2 SNTAGT. Trimming at V came to 2 bases and at J to 7 bases, leaving 10 bases not matched to a gene. CDR3 residues: CASSDPKRGRGGYTF. In nucleotides, the CDR3 is TGTGCCAGCAGTGACCCGAAGAGGGGGCGAGGTGGCTACACCTTC.

V gene TRBV5-6 combines with J gene TRBJ2-7; D gene ambiguous. There are 13 residues in the CDR3. The V end lost 1 base, the J end lost 9 bases, and 14 bases lay between the germline ends. Germline CDR1 is SGHDT and CDR2 is YYEEEE. As DNA, the CDR3 is TGTGCCAGCAGCTTGCCCGCTCACCCCGGGCAGTACTTC. This translates into CASSLPAHPGQYF.

This chain uses TRBV15 with TRBJ2-7; perhaps TRBD2 as D (5 bases). The V gene's germline CDR1 is LNHNV and CDR2 YYDKDF (reference sequence). The CDR3 runs 15 residues. With 0 bases removed from V and 3 bases from J, the gap between germline ends came to 12 bases. The DNA for the CDR3 is TGTGCCACCAGCAGAGATCCTACCGGACTCTACGAGCAGTACTTC. Amino acid sequence: CATSRDPTGLYEQYF.

This clone appeared a single time. The rearrangement joins TRBV7-2 to TRBJ1-2, with unresolved D. The CDR3 runs to 15 residues. The V gene's germline CDR1 is SGHTA and CDR2 FQGNSA. Trimming shortened V by 1 base and J by 3 bases, and 12 bases separated the two germline ends. CDR3 nucleotide sequence: TGTGCCAGCAGCTTAGGGGTGGCGATGGACTATGGCTACACCTTC. As protein: CASSLGVAMDYGYTF.

The chain is built from TRBV9 and TRBJ1-1; 10 bases map to TRBD1. J lost 0 bases, V lost 4 bases, and 6 bases had no gene match. The V gene's germline CDR1 is SGDLS and CDR2 YYNGEE. CDR3 length: 16 residues. CDR3 residues: CASSPRQGAMNTEAFF. The CDR3 region has the DNA TGTGCCAGCAGCCCTAGACAGGGGGCCATGAACACTGAAGCTTTCTTT.

This chain uses TRBV19 with TRBJ2-7; D is uncertain. The V end was cut by 10 bases, the J end by 1 base, with 11 bases between. This CDR3 is 12 amino acids long. Looked up from germline, CDR1 is LNHDA and CDR2 is SQIVND (reference sequence). Here the CDR3 DNA reads TGTGCCACTTCGGGCGTTTCCTACGAGCAGTACTTC. It yields the protein CATSGVSYEQYF.

The V gene is TRBV6-1, the J gene TRBJ2-7; TRBD1 might be the D (5 bases). The ends were cut back, 0 bases at V and 9 bases at J, with 12 bases in the middle. The CDR3 is 13 residues long. Germline loops: CDR1 MNHNS, CDR2 SASEGT. The CDR3 nucleotides read TGTGCCAGCAGTGAAGCAAAGGGGTCGGTGCAGTACTTC. As protein: CASSEAKGSVQYF.

This chain connects TRBV6-5 to TRBJ2-7; 16 positions agree with TRBD2. The CDR3 runs 12 residues. Trimming took 6 bases from V and 11 from J; bases not matched to a gene: 1. The germline V gene encodes CDR1 MNHEY and CDR2 SVGAGI. The DNA of the CDR3 is TGTGCCAGCAGCGGGACTAGCGGGGGGGAGTACTTC. Its protein product is CASSGTSGGEYF.

The count of this clone is one. This chain joins TRBV5-5 and TRBJ2-6; D is uncertain. V was trimmed by 4 bases and J by 4 bases, leaving 9 bases between them. Looked up from germline, CDR1 is SGHKS and CDR2 is YYEKEE (reference sequence). This CDR3 contains 14 residues. The CDR3 spells CASSPRGGANVLTF. The CDR3 coding sequence is TGTGCCAGCAGCCCCCGTGGGGGGGCCAACGTCCTGACTTTC.

The gene calls are TRBV9 and TRBJ1-1, with 10 bases aligning to TRBD1. Per the germline V gene, CDR1 is SGDLS and CDR2 is YYNGEE. V was pared by 1 base and J by 4 bases, with 7 bases of the junction left unmatched. The CDR3 has 16 amino acids. The CDR3 coding sequence is TGTGCCAGCAGCGTAACGCCGACAGGGGGCGTCACTGAAGCTTTCTTT. This gives the protein CASSVTPTGGVTEAFF.

The rearrangement uses TRBV27 and TRBJ2-3, with a weak D call TRBD1 (6 bases). Germline loops: CDR1 MNHEY, CDR2 SMNVEV (reference sequence). This CDR3 has 17 residues. Trimming cost V 4 bases and J 1 base, with 18 bases left between them. The CDR3 nucleotides read TGTGCCAGCAGTTCCCCCCTGACAGGACACGGCACAGATACGCAGTATTTT. This gives the protein CASSSPLTGHGTDTQYF.

This sequence joins TRBV18 and TRBJ2-7; D unresolved. Per the germline V gene, CDR1 is KGHSH and CDR2 is LQKENI. This CDR3 comprises 13 residues. Trimming removed 6 bases at V and 2 bases at J, with 11 bases between. The CDR3 here is CASSMGITYEQYF. The CDR3 nucleotides read TGTGCCAGCTCCATGGGCATCACCTACGAGCAGTACTTC.

This chain joins TRBV6-1 and TRBJ2-1; D call uncertain. Germline V gene sequence: CDR1 MNHNS, CDR2 SASEGT. V shed 2 bases and J shed 8 bases, with 7 bases lying between them. This CDR3 has 12 residues. The CDR3 reads CASSEKGDEQFF. CDR3 in DNA: TGTGCCAGCAGTGAAAAGGGTGATGAGCAGTTCTTC.

This clone was seen only a few times. This rearrangement joins TRBV5-1 to TRBJ2-3, with D perhaps TRBD2 (5 bases). The CDR3 is made up of 15 amino acids. Germline CDR1 reads SGHRS; CDR2 reads YFSETQ. V lost 4 bases to trimming and J lost 4 bases, with 16 bases between them. The CDR3 sequence is CASSLGRGNPDTQYF. CDR3 nucleotides: TGCGCCAGCAGCCTTGGGAGAGGGAACCCAGATACGCAGTATTTT. Full variable domain (missing parts from reference TRBV5-1 and TRBJ2-3): KAGVTQTPRYLIKTRGQQVTLSCSPISGHRSVSWYQQTPGQGLQFLFEYFSETQRNKGNFPGRFSGRQFSNSRSEMNVSTLELGDSALYLCASSLGRGNPDTQYFGPGTRLTVL.

The chain recombines TRBV19 with TRBJ2-7; D may be TRBD1 or TRBD2 (6 bases each). V shed 4 bases and J shed 0 bases, with 16 bases lying between them. The V gene's germline CDR1 is LNHDA and CDR2 SQIVND (reference sequence). CDR3 length equals 16 residues. As DNA, the CDR3 is TGTGCCAGTAGTACCGGGGGCAGGGGATACTCCTACGAGCAGTACTTC. It is translated as CASSTGGRGYSYEQYF. Variable domain in full (rest from reference TRBV19 and TRBJ2-7): DGGITQSPKYLFRKEGQNVTLSCEQNLNHDAMYWYRQDPGQGLRLIYYSQIVNDFQKGDIAEGYSVSREKKESFPLTVTSAQKNPTAFYLCASSTGGRGYSYEQYFGPGTRLTVT.

This chain links TRBV18 with TRBJ1-4; 7 bases fit TRBD1. CDR3 length equals 17 residues. Germline lookup yields CDR1 KGHSH and CDR2 LQKENI. The trim removed 4 bases at V and 8 bases at J, leaving 16 bases unmatched. CDR3 protein: CASSLLQATGEGEKLFF. CDR3 DNA sequence: TGTGCCAGCTCACTCCTACAGGCTACAGGGGAGGGAGAAAAACTGTTTTTT.

This clone was counted a few times. The V and J genes are TRBV4-1 and TRBJ2-1, with TRBD1 matching over 8 bases. The V gene's germline CDR1 is MGHRA and CDR2 YSYEKL. V dropped 4 bases and J dropped 6; count of bases not matched to a gene: 14. CDR3 length equals 17 residues. The CDR3 DNA is TGCGCCAGCAGCCCGAGCCCCACCGGGACAGGTTCCAATGAGCAGTTCTTC. Translating it yields CASSPSPTGTGSNEQFF.

This clone was seen a few times. V usage is TRBV19 and J usage is TRBJ2-2; a weak D match, TRBD2 (6 bases). Germline CDR1 is LNHDA and CDR2 is SQIVND (reference sequence). Trimming took off 5 bases at V and 6 bases at J, with 16 bases between the two ends. The CDR3 extends over 15 amino acids. DNA for the CDR3: TGTGCCAGTAGTCTGGGGAGGAGGGGATCCGGGGAGCTGTTTTTT. Translation gives CASSLGRRGSGELFF.

This clone was seen just once. The V gene is TRBV2, the J gene TRBJ2-5; the D is unclear. The CDR3 sequence is 11 residues long. Germline V gives CDR1 SNHLY, CDR2 FYNNEI. V was pared by 6 bases and J by 5 bases, with 7 bases between. The CDR3 coding sequence is TGTGCCAGCAGGAGGTTGGAGACCCAGTACTTC. Protein: CASRRLETQYF.

J is TRBJ2-2 and V is TRBV18, with 8 nucleotides matching TRBD1. Trimming at V came to 3 bases and at J to 0 bases, leaving 3 bases not matched to a gene. The CDR3 covers 16 residues. The germline CDR1 and CDR2 sequences are KGHSH and LQKENI. CDR3 bases: TGTGCCAGCTCACCCCAGGGGGCGACGAACACCGGGGAGCTGTTTTTT. Translating it yields CASSPQGATNTGELFF.